The present TCR beta chain was sequenced within a study of blood T cell repertoires in COVID-19. Overall study: Sites in the United States, Italy and Spain provided acute and convalescent COVID-19 samples. Nucleic acid was either cDNA or gDNA, and it came from T cells, B-cell-depleted T cells, or PBMCs.

Original handling: Reference gene primers were amplified, and this amplification served to estimate nucleated cell counts. The assay was immunoSEQ multiplex PCR, and TCRdb's table has in-frame clones only and misses some. Clone size and V and J calls were adopted from that table, with D and trimming inferred from the DNA. The data contain some 150,000 clones, over 75% of them seen just once; the ten biggest clones take up around 45%. The CDR3 length is 17 residues. Germline CDR1 KGHSH, CDR2 LQKENI. With V trimmed by 4 bases and J by 1 base, 8 bases remained unmatched. This receptor was identified in a human donor in a cohort sampled during active COVID-19. V is TRBV18 and J is TRBJ2-3, with 10 bases aligning to TRBD1. Sequencing was done on a sample of peripheral blood. CDR3 DNA: TGTGCCAGCTCACGGGCGACAGGGGGCGCCGGCACAGATACGCAGTATTTT. It codes for CASSRATGGAGTDTQYF.